One and the same sample provided the 32 T cell receptor beta chains below, sequenced in a study of cytomegalovirus exposure and HLA in healthy donors. Primers: 60 Vbeta forward and 13 Jbeta reverse. TCRdb's table, derived via immunoSEQ multiplex PCR, lists solely in-frame clones and lacks some. Of roughly 200,000 clones listed, around 80% are singletons. The specimen sequenced was PBMCs. The receptors derive from a woman aged 30 to 39 in good health and CMV-seropositive.

This clone came up once. The V call is TRBV7-8, the J call TRBJ1-1; 7 bases agree with TRBD1. Germline trimming cut 5 bases from V and 4 bases from J; bases unmatched to any gene: 16. Germline V lookup: CDR1 SGHVS, CDR2 FQNEAQ. This CDR3 is built from 17 residues. The CDR3: CASSPDRVIISSTEAFF. The CDR3 nucleotides read TGTGCCAGCAGCCCCGACAGGGTGATCATTTCCAGCACTGAAGCTTTCTTT.

V is TRBV2 and J is TRBJ2-3, with 9 bases that match TRBD2. The CDR3 consists of 15 residues. V was clipped by 8 bases and J by 2 bases; unmatched bases: 8. CDR1 is SNHLY, CDR2 FYNNEI, per germline. CDR3 amino acids: CASGTSGGITDTQYF. In nucleotides, the CDR3 is TGTGCCAGCGGGACAAGCGGGGGGATCACAGATACGCAGTATTTT.

The rearrangement uses TRBV5-1 and TRBJ1-1; the match to TRBD1 covers 9 bases. The germline V gene encodes CDR1 SGHRS and CDR2 YFSETQ. This CDR3 spans 15 amino acids. With 3 bases clipped from V and 5 bases from J, the junction kept 8 bases outside the gene matches. The CDR3 DNA is TGCGCCAGCAGCTCGGAAAGGACAGGGGCTACTGAAGCTTTCTTT. Protein product: CASSSERTGATEAFF.

The gene calls are TRBV7-9 and TRBJ1-1; D is perhaps TRBD1 (5 bases). Between the trimmed V and J ends, which lost 5 bases and 6 bases, there was a span of 10 bases. Germline CDR1 reads SEHNR; CDR2 reads FQNEAQ (reference sequence). The CDR3 loop spans 12 amino acids. The CDR3: CASSPDSPEAFF. CDR3 nucleotides: TGTGCCAGCAGCCCCGACAGCCCTGAAGCTTTCTTT. The entire variable domain, with the rest obtained from reference TRBV7-9 and TRBJ1-1, is as follows: DTGVSQNPRHKITKRGQNVTFRCDPISEHNRLYWYRQTLGQGPEFLTYFQNEAQLEKSRLLSDRFSAERPKGSFSTLEIQRTEQGDSAMYLCASSPDSPEAFFGQGTRLTVV.

The V gene is TRBV4-3, the J gene TRBJ1-2; 9 positions agree with TRBD1. This CDR3 is 18 amino acids long. With 0 bases clipped from V and 3 bases from J, the junction kept 11 bases outside the gene matches. Germline values: CDR1 LGHNA, CDR2 YSLEER. CDR3 sequence (DNA): TGCGCCAGCAGCCAAGATCTACGGACAGGGGTTGTTTACTATGGCTACACCTTC. Encoded protein: CASSQDLRTGVVYYGYTF.

The V and J genes are TRBV5-6 and TRBJ2-5; TRBD1 matches at 10 bases. V shed 3 bases, J shed 5 bases, and the junction held 13 bases outside the gene matches. CDR1 and CDR2 (germline): SGHDT, YYEEEE. The length of the CDR3 is 17 residues. The CDR3 DNA is TGTGCCAGCAGCTGGGTCCCGGGACAGGGGCCAGGGGAGACCCAGTACTTC. Translation: CASSWVPGQGPGETQYF.

The rearrangement joins TRBV7-7 to TRBJ2-3; 8 positions match TRBD2. Germline lookup yields CDR1 SSHAT and CDR2 FNYEAQ (reference sequence). The V gene end was trimmed by 4 bases and the J gene end by 5 bases; junction bases not matched to a gene: 5. The length of the CDR3 is 14 residues. The chain's CDR3 is CASSSGLGLDTQYF. The CDR3 nucleotides are TGTGCCAGCAGCTCGGGACTAGGCCTAGATACGCAGTATTTT.

The J gene is TRBJ2-1, the V gene TRBV5-4; D unresolved. CDR1 and CDR2 (germline): SGHNT, YYREEE (reference sequence). V was trimmed by 0 bases and J by 2 bases, leaving 9 bases between them. CDR3 size: 15 residues. CDR3 in amino acids: CASSLDSIPYNEQFF. The CDR3 bases are TGTGCCAGCAGCTTGGATAGTATACCCTACAATGAGCAGTTCTTC.

This CDR3 reads CASSLTGNLINQPQHF. The CDR3 DNA is TGTGCCAGCAGCTTGACAGGGAACCTTATTAATCAGCCCCAGCATTTT. V and J are TRBV5-5 and TRBJ1-5; weak D call: TRBD1 (6 bases). CDR1 and CDR2 from the germline V gene are SGHKS and YYEKEE (reference sequence). V lost 1 base and J lost 4, with 15 bases in between. CDR3 size: 16 residues.

J is TRBJ2-1 and V is TRBV5-6; 9 nucleotides align to TRBD1. There are 17 residues in the CDR3. Germline CDR1 and CDR2: SGHDT and YYEEEE. V was clipped by 4 bases and J by 9 bases; unmatched bases: 17. The CDR3: CASSLPGTGRVGSEQFF. In nucleotides, the CDR3 is TGTGCCAGCAGCCTCCCTGGGACAGGGAGGGTTGGAAGTGAGCAGTTCTTC.

This clone was counted between two and nine times. This sequence joins TRBV10-3 and TRBJ1-5; TRBD1 might be the D (6 bases). The V end was cut by 2 bases, the J end by 1 base, with 6 bases between. The CDR3 contains 14 residues. Germline-derived CDR1 and CDR2 are ENHRY and SYGVKD. DNA for the CDR3: TGTGCCATCAGTGAGGGGACAAGCAATCAGCCCCAGCATTTT. Encoded protein: CAISEGTSNQPQHF.

V is TRBV18 and J is TRBJ2-1; 7 nucleotides align to TRBD2. The CDR3 consists of 16 residues. Looked up from germline, CDR1 is KGHSH and CDR2 is LQKENI. V dropped 2 bases and J dropped 7; count of bases not matched to a gene: 11. DNA for the CDR3: TGTGCCAGCTCACCAGCCCCCGGCCTAGCGGTAAATGAGCAGTTCTTC. This codes for CASSPAPGLAVNEQFF.

The chain has TRBV7-8 and TRBJ2-7, with D tentatively TRBD1 (5 bases). The CDR3 is 14 residues long. Trimming took 6 bases from V and 7 from J, leaving 19 bases between them. Per the germline V gene, CDR1 is SGHVS and CDR2 is FQNEAQ. The CDR3 is CASRLGQGNNEQYF. DNA of the CDR3: TGTGCCAGCAGGTTGGGTCAGGGAAATAATGAGCAGTACTTC.

The chain is built from TRBV6-5 and TRBJ2-7; D is possibly TRBD2 (5 bases). This CDR3 comprises 15 residues. Trimming took 0 bases from V and 5 from J, leaving 14 bases between them. Per the germline V gene, CDR1 is MNHEY and CDR2 is SVGAGI. The CDR3: CASSYSTGRGHEQYF. Written as DNA, the CDR3 is TGTGCCAGCAGTTACTCGACCGGACGAGGGCACGAGCAGTACTTC.

The CDR3 DNA sequence: TGTGCCAGCAGTGAAACGTTAGCGGGAGATTCTGAGCAGTTCTTC. Translated, it gives CASSETLAGDSEQFF. V is TRBV2 and J is TRBJ2-1, with 9 bases aligning to TRBD2. Germline V gene data show CDR1 as SNHLY and CDR2 as FYNNEI. The CDR3 contains 15 residues. Unmatched junction bases numbered 8, after V lost 2 bases and J lost 9 bases.

The chain combines TRBV10-3 with TRBJ1-4; no firm D call. CDR3 size: 14 residues. V was cut by 4 bases and J by 0 bases, with 6 bases left in between. CDR1 and CDR2 (germline): ENHRY, SYGVKD. As DNA, the CDR3 is TGTGCCATCAGTGGGAGCACAACTAATGAAAAACTGTTTTTT. Its translation: CAISGSTTNEKLFF.

There are a few counts of this clone. The V and J genes are TRBV11-3 and TRBJ1-2, with TRBD1 as a possible D gene (5 bases). Trimming removed 1 base at V and 7 bases at J, with 7 bases between. Germline loops: CDR1 SGHNT, CDR2 YENEEA. The CDR3 spans 12 residues. CDR3 in amino acids: CASSLGGTGYTF. For the CDR3, the DNA is TGTGCCAGCAGCTTAGGGGGCACTGGCTACACCTTC. The full variable domain, with the rest looked up from reference TRBV11-3 and TRBJ1-2, is EAGVVQSPRYKIIEKKQPVAFWCNPISGHNTLYWYLQNLGQGPELLIRYENEEAVDDSQLPKDRFSAERLKGVDSTLKIQPAELGDSAVYLCASSLGGTGYTFGSGTRLTVV.

The V gene is TRBV25-1, the J gene TRBJ2-5, with D maybe TRBD2 (5 bases). Germline V gives CDR1 MGHDK, CDR2 SYGVNS. Trimming shortened V by 1 base and J by 2 bases, and 8 bases separated the two germline ends. The CDR3 has 14 residues. CDR3 in amino acids: CASSESRGQETQYF. DNA for the CDR3: TGTGCCAGCAGTGAATCAAGAGGGCAAGAGACCCAGTACTTC.

The chain combines TRBV11-2 with TRBJ1-4; maybe TRBD1 (6 bases). CDR1 is SGHAT and CDR2 is FQNNGV in the germline V gene. CDR3 length equals 15 residues. V was clipped by 5 bases and J by 7 bases, with 17 bases between them. As DNA, the CDR3 is TGTGCCAGCAGCGCCCGGGGGGGCGCATTTGAAAAACTGTTTTTT. It translates to CASSARGGAFEKLFF. Filled out from reference TRBV11-2 and TRBJ1-4, the complete variable domain reads EAGVAQSPRYKIIEKRQSVAFWCNPISGHATLYWYQQILGQGPKLLIQFQNNGVVDDSQLPKDRFSAERLKGVDSTLKIQPAKLEDSAVYLCASSARGGAFEKLFFGSGTQLSVL.

This clone was detected only a few times. The rearrangement joins TRBV5-6 to TRBJ1-1, with 7 bases aligning to TRBD1. The ends lost 2 bases at V and 0 bases at J; junction bases unmatched: 1. CDR1 SGHDT and CDR2 YYEEEE come from the germline V gene. This CDR3 has 14 residues. This CDR3 is CASSFDRVNTEAFF. DNA for the CDR3: TGTGCCAGCAGCTTCGACAGGGTGAACACTGAAGCTTTCTTT.

A few counts support this clone. The gene calls are TRBV10-1 and TRBJ1-3, with D possibly matching TRBD1 (6 bases). The CDR3 runs 19 residues. Germline V gene sequence: CDR1 WNHNN, CDR2 SYGVQD (reference sequence). V was trimmed by 7 bases and J by 1 base, leaving 26 bases between them. CDR3 coding DNA: TGCGCCAGCATGAGGTCCGAGTGCGGGGGCCACAATTCTGGAAACACCATATATTTT. It encodes CASMRSECGGHNSGNTIYF.

The gene calls are TRBV29-1 and TRBJ2-1; 13 nucleotides align to TRBD2. The germline CDR1 and CDR2 sequences are SQVTM and ANQGSEA. V trimming: 7 bases; J trimming: 8 bases; junction bases outside the gene matches: 14. The CDR3 has 16 residues. The DNA of the CDR3 is TGCAGCGCAGGGTCCTGGACTAGCGGGAGTTACCATGAGCAGTTCTTC. Translation gives CSAGSWTSGSYHEQFF.

The rearrangement uses TRBV5-1 and TRBJ2-5, with D possibly matching TRBD1 (6 bases). Germline assignment: CDR1 SGHRS and CDR2 YFSETQ. This CDR3 has 14 amino acids. Trimming took off 4 bases at V and 1 base at J, with 11 bases between the two ends. In DNA, the CDR3 is TGCGCCAGCAGCGAAGGGACAAGCCAAGAGACCCAGTACTTC. It codes for CASSEGTSQETQYF.

The chain links TRBV6-1 to TRBJ1-1; D is perhaps TRBD1 (6 bases). Trimming removed 5 bases at V and 0 bases at J, with 10 bases between. The CDR3 has 14 amino acids. CDR1 is MNHNS and CDR2 is SASEGT in the germline V gene. The CDR3 protein is CASSQDRVNTEAFF. CDR3 coding DNA: TGTGCCAGCAGTCAGGACAGAGTGAACACTGAAGCTTTCTTT.

The chain combines TRBV29-1 with TRBJ2-7; 10 nucleotides align to TRBD1. After removal of 4 bases from V and 3 bases from J, the junction contained 6 bases not matched to a gene. The CDR3 totals 14 residues. In germline, CDR1 is SQVTM, CDR2 ANQGSEA. The CDR3 sequence is CSVVTGGGIYEQYF. The CDR3 DNA reads TGCAGCGTTGTGACAGGGGGCGGCATCTACGAGCAGTACTTC.

The genes are TRBV6-5 and TRBJ2-7; perhaps TRBD2 as D (5 bases). Germline-derived CDR1 and CDR2 are MNHEY and SVGAGI. The CDR3 spans 13 residues. Trimming removed 8 bases at V and 1 base at J, with 12 bases between. CDR3 loop: CASHPRESYEQYF. The CDR3 DNA reads TGTGCCAGCCATCCGAGGGAGTCCTACGAGCAGTACTTC.

CDR3 residues: CASRARTGGGETQYF. In DNA, the CDR3 is TGTGCCAGTAGAGCTCGGACAGGGGGTGGGGAGACCCAGTACTTC. The V and J genes are TRBV19 and TRBJ2-5; 10 bases are shared with TRBD1. The V segment lost 6 bases and the J segment 5 bases; nucleotides outside the gene matches: 9. CDR1 LNHDA and CDR2 SQIVND come from the germline V gene (reference sequence). This CDR3 spans 15 amino acids.

The V gene is TRBV27, the J gene TRBJ1-4; D remains ambiguous. The CDR3 has 13 amino acids. Germline V CDR1 and CDR2: MNHEY, SMNVEV (reference sequence). Trimming stripped 5 bases from V and 8 bases from J, with 12 bases between. The CDR3 DNA is TGTGCCAGCAGTCTGGAGGTGGGGGAAAAACTGTTTTTT. This sequence encodes CASSLEVGEKLFF.

V and J are TRBV10-3 and TRBJ2-3, with D maybe TRBD1 (6 bases). V was pared by 0 bases and J by 7 bases, with 11 bases between. CDR1 ENHRY and CDR2 SYGVKD come from the germline V gene. This CDR3 spans 14 amino acids. The CDR3 loop reads CAISESTGLNTQYF. The CDR3 DNA reads TGTGCCATCAGTGAGTCGACAGGCCTAAATACGCAGTATTTT.

The chain uses TRBV5-6 and TRBJ2-3; unclear D gene. The CDR3 consists of 14 residues. Germline V gene data show CDR1 as SGHDT and CDR2 as YYEEEE. V lost 4 bases and J 2 bases, leaving 11 bases between the germline ends. The DNA for the CDR3 is TGTGCCAGCAGCCTACCCCCGCTCACAGATACGCAGTATTTT. Translated, it gives CASSLPPLTDTQYF.

This chain connects TRBV9 to TRBJ2-1, with TRBD2 identical over 8 bases. Trimming at V came to 4 bases and at J to 3 bases, leaving 9 bases not matched to a gene. Germline V gene data show CDR1 as SGDLS and CDR2 as YYNGEE. The CDR3 runs 16 residues. CDR3 in DNA: TGTGCCAGCAGCCCAGCGAGCGGGGGTTACTACAATGAGCAGTTCTTC. Its protein is CASSPASGGYYNEQFF.

CDR3 sequence (DNA): TGTGCCAGCTCTGCAGGGACAGGGAATAACTATGGCTACACCTTC. It is translated as CASSAGTGNNYGYTF. The chain employs TRBV18 and TRBJ1-2, with 9 bases identical to TRBD1. Germline CDR1 is KGHSH and CDR2 is LQKENI. The CDR3 totals 15 residues. J was trimmed by 1 base and V by 6 bases; bases with no gene match: 6.